The 24 T cell receptor beta chains below were found in one sample sequenced in a study of PD-1 blockade in classical Hodgkin lymphoma. Profiling relied on immunoSEQ multiplex PCR, and the TCRdb table lists in-frame clones only, not all of them. Here the sample spans about 43,000 clones, around 72% being singletons. All trial patients relapsed after autologous stem cell transplantation. Here the sequenced sample was peripheral blood mononuclear cells (PBMCs), taken before the second cycle of nivolumab. These TCRs come from a human donor with classical Hodgkin lymphoma.

The chain has TRBV6-1 and TRBJ2-7, with TRBD1 as a possible D gene (5 bases). Germline lookup yields CDR1 MNHNS and CDR2 SASEGT. V was pared by 3 bases and J by 3 bases, with 15 bases between. The CDR3 has 15 amino acids. DNA of the CDR3: TGTGCCAGCAGTGAGGACCGAACAGGCCTCTACGAGCAGTACTTC. This sequence encodes CASSEDRTGLYEQYF.

A single count supports this clone. The chain uses TRBV19 and TRBJ2-3; the match to TRBD2 covers 10 bases. V lost 6 bases and J lost 11; bases outside the gene matches: 8. Germline V gives CDR1 LNHDA, CDR2 SQIVND (reference sequence). The CDR3 is 13 residues long. CDR3 protein: CASSNLLAGEQYF. The CDR3 coding sequence is TGTGCCAGTAGCAATCTTCTAGCGGGGGAGCAGTATTTT.

This chain uses TRBV19 with TRBJ2-7; 7 bases are shared with TRBD1. This CDR3 region has 15 residues. V trimming: 5 bases; J trimming: 0 bases; junction bases outside the gene matches: 7. The germline V gene has CDR1 LNHDA and CDR2 SQIVND (reference sequence). DNA for the CDR3: TGTGCCAGTAGTCCACAGGGGCGCTCCTCCTACGAGCAGTACTTC. Encoded protein: CASSPQGRSSYEQYF.

The CDR3 DNA reads as TGTGCCAGCAGCCTGTCCGTGGGTGGGAGATTGAATACGCAGTATTTT. Translated, it gives CASSLSVGGRLNTQYF. The V and J genes are TRBV7-2 and TRBJ2-3, with D maybe TRBD2 (5 bases). The CDR3 length is 16 residues. Germline CDR1 and CDR2: SGHTA and FQGNSA. Trimming stripped 5 bases from V and 7 bases from J, with 22 bases between.

V and J are TRBV7-8 and TRBJ1-1, with D perhaps matching TRBD1 (6 bases). V lost 3 bases, J lost 1 base, and 21 bases lay in between. The CDR3 is 18 residues long. Germline CDR1 is SGHVS and CDR2 is FQNEAQ. CDR3 sequence: CASSFVQGVLPGNTEAFF. The CDR3 DNA is TGTGCCAGCAGCTTCGTACAGGGTGTATTACCGGGGAACACTGAAGCTTTCTTT.

This clone was recorded only once. This chain links TRBV11-2 with TRBJ2-7; 8 bases align to TRBD2. The V and J ends lost 8 bases and 2 bases, in that order; junction bases with no gene match: 5. This CDR3 is 13 amino acids long. Germline values: CDR1 SGHAT, CDR2 FQNNGV. The CDR3 spells CASQAGVTYEQYF. CDR3 sequence (DNA): TGTGCCAGCCAAGCGGGGGTAACCTACGAGCAGTACTTC.

The rearrangement links TRBV7-2 to TRBJ1-1; tentatively, D is TRBD1 (5 bases). This CDR3 is 16 amino acids long. V lost 2 bases and J lost 0, with 13 bases in between. Germline CDR1 is SGHTA and CDR2 is FQGNSA. The CDR3 sequence: CASSLTSGGMNTEAFF. The CDR3, as DNA: TGTGCCAGCAGCTTAACGTCGGGGGGTATGAACACTGAAGCTTTCTTT.

The table lists this clone with a count of one. The rearrangement joins TRBV7-6 to TRBJ2-2; D is ambiguous. Germline V gives CDR1 SGHVS, CDR2 FNYEAQ. The CDR3 loop spans 15 amino acids. Deletions cut 5 bases from V and 1 base from J, with 11 bases between. CDR3 region: CASSPGTGNTGELFF. The CDR3 coding sequence is TGTGCCAGCAGCCCTGGTACGGGGAACACCGGGGAGCTGTTTTTT.

This chain joins TRBV19 and TRBJ1-2; D is possibly TRBD1 (5 bases). The CDR3 has 14 residues. Trimming took off 3 bases at V and 8 bases at J, with 16 bases between the two ends. In germline, CDR1 is LNHDA, CDR2 SQIVND (reference sequence). CDR3 loop: CASSISSDRGGYTF. CDR3 bases: TGTGCCAGTAGTATTTCCTCGGACCGGGGGGGCTACACCTTC.

This clone was observed a handful of times. The chain carries TRBV5-1 and TRBJ2-2; D unresolved. Germline V gene sequence: CDR1 SGHRS, CDR2 YFSETQ. V was shortened by 2 bases and J by 4 bases, with 9 bases between the two germline ends. This CDR3 has 14 amino acids. The CDR3 here is CASSFPRSTGELFF. The CDR3 coding sequence is TGCGCCAGCAGCTTTCCCCGAAGCACCGGGGAGCTGTTTTTT.

V and J are TRBV27 and TRBJ1-2, with 10 bases that match TRBD1. CDR1 MNHEY and CDR2 SMNVEV come from the germline V gene (reference sequence). V gave up 7 bases and J gave up 7 bases; unmatched junction bases: 6. This CDR3 has 13 residues. The CDR3 sequence: CASKSTGGGGYTF. Written as DNA, the CDR3 is TGTGCCAGCAAATCGACAGGGGGCGGTGGCTACACCTTC.

This clone rates as medium-sized. V usage is TRBV9 and J usage is TRBJ1-1; tentatively, D is TRBD1 (5 bases). Germline V gene lookup returns CDR1 SGDLS and CDR2 YYNGEE. CDR3 size: 12 residues. Trimming left V 7 bases short and J 5 bases short, with 12 bases between. In DNA form, the CDR3 reads TGTGCCAGCGGATCGACAGTAACTGAAGCTTTCTTT. It is translated as CASGSTVTEAFF.

V is TRBV30 and J is TRBJ1-1; no reliable D call. Germline-derived CDR1 and CDR2 are GTSNPN and SVGIG (reference sequence). Between the trimmed V and J ends, which lost 3 bases and 3 bases, there was a span of 17 bases. The CDR3 runs 15 residues. The CDR3 DNA follows: TGTGCCTGGAGAAGCCGGTTGATTCTCGACACTGAAGCTTTCTTT. Amino acids: CAWRSRLILDTEAFF.

This clone was recorded only once. The chain carries TRBV30 and TRBJ1-3; D not certain. Germline CDR1 GTSNPN, CDR2 SVGIG (reference sequence). This CDR3 has 13 residues. The V end was cut by 5 bases, the J end by 0 bases, with 8 bases between. The CDR3 region is CAWAGSSGNTIYF. DNA for the CDR3: TGTGCCTGGGCAGGCTCCTCTGGAAACACCATATATTTT.

The chain has TRBV9 and TRBJ2-5; unclear D gene. Germline V gene lookup returns CDR1 SGDLS and CDR2 YYNGEE. Trimming shortened V by 0 bases and J by 2 bases, and 14 bases separated the two germline ends. This CDR3 comprises 16 residues. DNA of the CDR3: TGTGCCAGCAGCGTAGAGGGCAGGCCTATTCAAGAGACCCAGTACTTC. Its protein is CASSVEGRPIQETQYF.

Concerning this clone: At one end the junction does not follow the germline gene, possibly because of a read error. CDR3 in amino acids: CASSRLWETQYF. The CDR3 DNA follows: TGTGCCAGCAGTCGCCTTTGGGAGACCCAGTACTTC. The V call is TRBV10-3, the J call TRBJ2-5; no definite D call. Germline loops: CDR1 ENHRY, CDR2 SYGVKD. The CDR3 runs to 12 residues.

V is TRBV12-5 and J is TRBJ1-5; no clear D. Germline V gene data show CDR1 as LGHNT and CDR2 as FRNRAP. The CDR3 runs to 13 residues. Trimming cost V 1 base and J 4 bases, with 5 bases left between them. The CDR3 nucleotides read TGTGCTAGTGGTTTGGACGATAATCAGCCCCAGCATTTT. Its translation is CASGLDDNQPQHF.

J is TRBJ1-2 and V is TRBV28; possible D gene TRBD1, 5 bases. The CDR3 loop spans 12 amino acids. Germline-derived CDR1 and CDR2 are MDHEN and SYDVKM. The germline V and J ends were trimmed by 9 bases and 8 bases, with 16 bases remaining between them. The CDR3 reads CARGNRDGGYTF. In DNA, the CDR3 is TGTGCCAGAGGAAACCGGGACGGGGGCTACACCTTC.

The chain is built from TRBV28 and TRBJ2-3, with D uncertain. Trimming removed 4 bases from V and 7 bases from J, with 6 bases in between. The CDR3 is made up of 11 amino acids. In germline, CDR1 is MDHEN, CDR2 SYDVKM. CDR3 coding DNA: TGTGCCAGCAGTTCACCAAATACGCAGTATTTT. Residues: CASSSPNTQYF.

The rearrangement links TRBV11-2 to TRBJ1-3; D unclear. This CDR3 contains 14 residues. Germline CDR1 is SGHAT and CDR2 is FQNNGV. The V and J ends lost 5 bases and 1 base respectively, with 9 bases between them. The CDR3: CASSPGSSGNTIYF. The CDR3 nucleotides are TGTGCCAGCAGCCCCGGGTCTTCTGGAAACACCATATATTTT.

This clone was counted a few times. The chain combines TRBV28 with TRBJ1-2; tentatively, D is TRBD1 (6 bases). The CDR3 length is 13 residues. Trimming removed 6 bases from V and 3 bases from J, with 11 bases in between. Germline V gives CDR1 MDHEN, CDR2 SYDVKM. Written as DNA, the CDR3 is TGTGCCAGCAGATACACAGGGTACTATGGCTACACCTTC. This codes for CASRYTGYYGYTF.

The chain joins TRBV9 to TRBJ2-7, with D unclear. The V end lost 0 bases, the J end lost 4 bases, and 5 bases lay between the germline ends. Germline assignment: CDR1 SGDLS and CDR2 YYNGEE. CDR3 length: 12 residues. The CDR3 is CASSVGGYEQYF. CDR3 coding DNA: TGTGCCAGCAGCGTAGGGGGTTACGAGCAGTACTTC.

This clone showed up just a few times. V is TRBV7-9 and J is TRBJ2-7; no clear D. CDR3 size: 12 residues. Trimming left V 3 bases short and J 6 bases short, with 9 bases between. Germline CDR1 and CDR2: SEHNR and FQNEAQ (reference sequence). The CDR3 spells CASSFRFSEQYF. CDR3 nucleotide sequence: TGTGCCAGCAGCTTTCGGTTCTCCGAGCAGTACTTC.

V is TRBV30 and J is TRBJ1-5; D is unresolved. The CDR3 runs 13 residues. V lost 2 bases to trimming and J lost 5 bases, with 10 bases between them. Germline lookup yields CDR1 GTSNPN and CDR2 SVGIG (reference sequence). The CDR3 bases are TGTGCCTGGAGTATCCAGGTACATCAGCCCCAGCATTTT. It encodes CAWSIQVHQPQHF.